These 16 T cell receptor beta chains originate from one sample sequenced in a study of blood T cell repertoires in COVID-19. Assay used: immunoSEQ multiplex PCR; TCRdb lists only in-frame clones, some missing. Among about 220,000 clones, around four fifths were seen once, and the ten largest hold 4% to 5%. Material: peripheral blood. Receptors originate from an older woman with acute or convalescent COVID-19.

The V call is TRBV7-9, the J call TRBJ2-5, with 7 bases identical to TRBD1. V lost 7 bases to trimming and J lost 2 bases; unmatched junction nucleotides: 10. The germline CDR1 and CDR2 sequences are SEHNR and FQNEAQ (reference sequence). This CDR3 spans 15 amino acids. This chain's CDR3 is CASTHRTGLQETQYF. CDR3 nucleotide sequence: TGTGCCAGCACCCACCGGACAGGCCTACAAGAGACCCAGTACTTC. The entire variable domain, with the rest obtained from reference TRBV7-9 and TRBJ2-5, is as follows: DTGVSQNPRHKITKRGQNVTFRCDPISEHNRLYWYRQTLGQGPEFLTYFQNEAQLEKSRLLSDRFSAERPKGSFSTLEIQRTEQGDSAMYLCASTHRTGLQETQYFGPGTRLLVL.

This chain uses TRBV11-2 with TRBJ1-5; D uncertain. This CDR3 is built from 14 residues. V shed 1 base and J shed 2 bases, with 6 bases lying between them. The germline gives CDR1 SGHAT, CDR2 FQNNGV. Here the CDR3 reads CASSLAGGNQPQHF. The CDR3 DNA sequence: TGTGCCAGCAGCTTAGCAGGTGGCAATCAGCCCCAGCATTTT.

This chain links TRBV7-2 with TRBJ2-1, with D uncertain. V lost 4 bases to trimming and J lost 4 bases, with 5 bases between them. Germline values: CDR1 SGHTA, CDR2 FQGNSA. The CDR3 sequence is 12 residues long. DNA of the CDR3: TGTGCCAGCAGCTCAGGATACAATGAGCAGTTCTTC. Encoded protein: CASSSGYNEQFF.

This clone was recorded a few times. The CDR3 coding sequence is TGTGCCAGCAGAGGGTCCGGGGTCTATGGCTACACCTTC. This sequence encodes CASRGSGVYGYTF. V is TRBV28 and J is TRBJ1-2; D unclear. Trimming left V 6 bases short and J 4 bases short, with 12 bases between. This CDR3 is 13 amino acids long. Germline V CDR1 and CDR2: MDHEN, SYDVKM.

The chain is built from TRBV15 and TRBJ1-1; tentatively, D is TRBD1 (5 bases). Trimming shortened V by 3 bases and J by 2 bases, and 13 bases separated the two germline ends. In germline, CDR1 is LNHNV, CDR2 YYDKDF (reference sequence). The length of the CDR3 is 15 residues. The CDR3 spells CATSRETALNTEAFF. The CDR3 nucleotides read TGTGCCACCAGCAGGGAGACAGCACTTAACACTGAAGCTTTCTTT.

This clone occurred once. The CDR3 region is CASSSPPGQHNEQFF. The CDR3 DNA reads TGTGCCAGCAGTTCCCCCCCGGGACAGCACAATGAGCAGTTCTTC. V is TRBV27 and J is TRBJ2-1, with 7 bases that match TRBD1. The germline CDR1 and CDR2 sequences are MNHEY and SMNVEV (reference sequence). The CDR3 runs to 15 residues. With V trimmed by 4 bases and J by 5 bases, 8 bases remained unmatched.

The chain carries TRBV11-3 and TRBJ2-1; 8 nucleotides line up with TRBD1. V trimming: 3 bases; J trimming: 3 bases; junction bases outside the gene matches: 10. The CDR3 is 17 amino acids. Germline V lookup: CDR1 SGHNT, CDR2 YENEEA. The CDR3 loop reads CASSLGVGTGHYNEQFF. The CDR3 region has the DNA TGTGCCAGCAGCTTGGGGGTTGGGACAGGACACTACAATGAGCAGTTCTTC.

CDR3 loop: CASTATEGLRNEQFF. The CDR3 DNA follows: TGTGCCAGCACCGCCACTGAGGGACTACGCAATGAGCAGTTCTTC. The gene calls are TRBV2 and TRBJ2-1; the match to TRBD2 covers 7 bases. The germline V gene has CDR1 SNHLY and CDR2 FYNNEI. Germline trimming cut 7 bases from V and 6 bases from J; bases unmatched to any gene: 12. The CDR3 covers 15 residues. The complete variable domain, with remaining parts taken from reference TRBV2 and TRBJ2-1, reads EPEVTQTPSHQVTQMGQEVILRCVPISNHLYFYWYRQILGQKVEFLVSFYNNEISEKSEIFDDQFSVERPDGSNFTLKIRSTKLEDSAMYFCASTATEGLRNEQFFGPGTRLTVL.

This chain joins TRBV18 and TRBJ2-7, with D uncertain. The CDR3 runs 15 residues. Trimming pared 2 bases from V and 6 bases from J, leaving 17 bases between. Germline values: CDR1 KGHSH, CDR2 LQKENI. In DNA, the CDR3 is TGTGCCAGCTCACCAAGTGAGACTCGAATTGGCGAGCAGTACTTC. As protein: CASSPSETRIGEQYF.

The gene calls are TRBV5-4 and TRBJ1-2; D is unclear. The germline gives CDR1 SGHNT, CDR2 YYREEE (reference sequence). The CDR3 sequence is 12 residues long. Trimming pared 0 bases from V and 5 bases from J, leaving 5 bases between. The CDR3 loop is CASSLDEYGYTF. The CDR3 DNA is TGTGCCAGCAGCTTGGACGAGTATGGCTACACCTTC.

CDR3 DNA sequence: TGCGCCAGCAAAGGGTCGTTGGGACAGTCCTACGAGCAGTACTTC. Translation gives CASKGSLGQSYEQYF. The chain uses TRBV10-2 and TRBJ2-7; 7 bases are shared with TRBD1. This CDR3 spans 15 amino acids. Germline V gene sequence: CDR1 WSHSY, CDR2 SAAADI. Unmatched junction bases numbered 10, after V lost 7 bases and J lost 1 base.

J is TRBJ1-2 and V is TRBV28; possibly TRBD1 for D (5 bases). Per germline, CDR1 MDHEN and CDR2 SYDVKM. CDR3 length equals 15 residues. V gave up 2 bases and J gave up 4 bases, with 14 bases separating them. The CDR3: CASSLMGGGVYGYTF. For the CDR3, the DNA is TGTGCCAGCAGTTTAATGGGGGGTGGGGTCTATGGCTACACCTTC.

This sequence joins TRBV7-9 and TRBJ1-2; no reliable D call. The CDR3 spans 11 residues. The ends were cut back, 3 bases at V and 6 bases at J, with 5 bases in the middle. In germline, CDR1 is SEHNR, CDR2 FQNEAQ (reference sequence). The CDR3 reads CASSFLHGYTF. The CDR3 DNA reads as TGTGCCAGCAGCTTCCTCCATGGCTACACCTTC.

This clone showed up just once. V and J are TRBV5-8 and TRBJ1-3, with unresolved D. CDR3 length equals 15 residues. The germline V and J ends were trimmed by 1 base and 4 bases, with 12 bases remaining between them. Germline CDR1 is SGHTS and CDR2 is YDEGEE. As DNA, the CDR3 is TGTGCCAGCAGCTTGCAGACTCGGATCGGAAACACCATATATTTT. It translates to CASSLQTRIGNTIYF.

This chain uses TRBV18 with TRBJ2-7; D is undetermined. The CDR3 contains 11 residues. The germline CDR1 and CDR2 sequences are KGHSH and LQKENI. Trimming pared 6 bases from V and 7 bases from J, leaving 10 bases between. CDR3 sequence reads: CASSTQGEQYF. As DNA, the CDR3 is TGTGCCAGCTCGACACAAGGAGAGCAGTACTTC.

In this sample, this clone turned up a few times. V is TRBV12-3 or TRBV12-4 and J is TRBJ1-1; unclear D gene. V lost 6 bases, J lost 6 bases, and 14 bases lay in between. The CDR3 loop spans 13 amino acids. The chain's CDR3 is CASSRPEGAEAFF. The CDR3 coding sequence is TGTGCCAGCAGCCGTCCGGAGGGAGCTGAAGCTTTCTTT.